This T cell receptor (beta chain) is from a study of CD8+ T cells in alopecia areata. The researchers isolated CD4+ and CD8+ T cells from PBMCs by sorting. Findings and limits, study-wide: Alopecia totalis/universalis scalp especially showed more expanded CD8+ clones than normal scalp. Sequencing of scalp samples also captures resident alphabeta T cells of normal skin. Between patients, shared TCR sequences were less clear than in mice. This was possibly due in part to HLA diversity in the patient population.

This clone was counted between two and nine times. Its cognate antigen is unknown. Extracted RNA was reverse transcribed, and the resulting cDNA served as sequencing template. Some clones are missing from TCRdb's copy, which holds only in-frame ones; the method was immunoSEQ multiplex PCR. The sample carries more than 95,000 clones, roughly two fifths recorded once. From germline, CDR1 is MNHEY and CDR2 SMNVEV (reference sequence). V lost 6 bases and J lost 7, with 8 bases in between. The CDR3 extends over 11 amino acids. The clonotype was recovered from a human donor with alopecia areata. This rearrangement joins TRBV27 to TRBJ2-3; the D gene could be TRBD1 or TRBD2 (5 bases each). Sequences were obtained from CD4+ T cells sorted from blood. The CDR3 here is CASSRGNTQYF. The CDR3 bases are TGTGCCAGCAGCCGGGGCAATACGCAGTATTTT.